The 6 T cell receptor beta chains in this list originate from one sample, sequenced in a study of blood T cell repertoires in COVID-19. Libraries were prepared by immunoSEQ multiplex PCR; TCRdb keeps only in-frame clonotypes and omits some of them. In the table there are 200,000 to 250,000 clones, approximately 80% of which are singletons. Specimen: peripheral blood. These receptors were taken from a woman in her forties or fifties with acute or convalescent COVID-19.

The chain employs TRBV5-1 and TRBJ1-2; no firm D call. CDR1 SGHRS and CDR2 YFSETQ come from the germline V gene. V lost 4 bases and J lost 6, with 19 bases in between. CDR3 length: 15 residues. The CDR3 spells CASSLAYGEPNGYTF. The CDR3 nucleotides are TGCGCCAGCAGCCTGGCGTATGGGGAGCCGAATGGCTACACCTTC.

Note on this clone: In the same sample, other DNA sequences code for this CDR3. The chain employs TRBV19 and TRBJ2-2, with 8 bases that match TRBD2. CDR3 length equals 17 residues. V lost 7 bases to trimming and J lost 6 bases; unmatched junction nucleotides: 16. Germline lookup yields CDR1 LNHDA and CDR2 SQIVND (reference sequence). CDR3 loop: CASTFPSPSGRSGELFF. CDR3 sequence (DNA): TGTGCCAGTACCTTCCCGAGCCCTAGCGGGCGATCCGGGGAGCTGTTTTTT.

A few counts support this clone. As DNA, the CDR3 is TGTGCCAGCAGCAAGGGGGCGGGAGGGCCGATCGGGGAGCTGTTTTTT. Translated: CASSKGAGGPIGELFF. The chain couples TRBV4-2 to TRBJ2-2; 9 bases are shared with TRBD2. The CDR3 is made up of 16 amino acids. Per germline, CDR1 LGHNA and CDR2 YNFKEQ. V lost 5 bases and J lost 7; bases outside the gene matches: 11.

V gene TRBV28 combines with J gene TRBJ2-7, with D possibly matching TRBD2 (5 bases). This CDR3 has 12 amino acids. The V and J ends lost 3 bases and 8 bases respectively, with 11 bases between them. Germline CDR1 is MDHEN and CDR2 is SYDVKM. Written as DNA, the CDR3 is TGTGCCAGCAGTTTCCGAGGGCAAAAGCAGTACTTC. Translating gives CASSFRGQKQYF.

This chain uses TRBV2 with TRBJ1-3; no firm D call. Germline values: CDR1 SNHLY, CDR2 FYNNEI. The CDR3 spans 16 residues. The V end was cut by 0 bases, the J end by 0 bases, with 9 bases between. The CDR3 reads CASSEANALSGNTIYF. The DNA of the CDR3 is TGTGCCAGCAGTGAAGCGAACGCGCTCTCTGGAAACACCATATATTTT.

The chain employs TRBV10-3 and TRBJ2-7; no clear D. CDR3 length: 15 residues. The V and J ends lost 4 bases and 6 bases respectively, with 19 bases between them. Germline CDR1 reads ENHRY; CDR2 reads SYGVKD. CDR3 DNA sequence: TGTGCCATCAGTGCGTCCAAGAGTCAAACCGGCGAGCAGTACTTC. Translating it yields CAISASKSQTGEQYF.